This T cell receptor (beta chain) was captured in a study of T cell responses to AZD1222 COVID-19 vaccine. Concerning this clone: The antigen remains undetermined.

From germline, CDR1 is SGHNT and CDR2 YENEEA. The CDR3 is 14 amino acids. Trimming left V 5 bases short and J 4 bases short, with 12 bases between. Clones were sequenced by immunoSEQ multiplex PCR, and TCRdb holds only the in-frame ones, with some missing. The sample gives approximately 21,000 clones, approximately 88% of which show up once; 15% to 20% is in the top ten. Study-level results: Clonal diversity may have been underestimated, and the donors were mostly white British, with more females than males.

Specimen: peripheral blood, collected 28 days after the second AZD1222 dose. The receptor was isolated from an adult who received the AZD1222 COVID-19 vaccine. The genes are TRBV11-3 and TRBJ2-1; D is perhaps TRBD1 (5 bases). The CDR3: CASSLRSGYNEQFF. DNA of the CDR3: TGTGCCAGCAGCCTAAGATCAGGGTACAATGAGCAGTTCTTC. The complete variable domain, with remaining parts taken from reference TRBV11-3 and TRBJ2-1, reads EAGVVQSPRYKIIEKKQPVAFWCNPISGHNTLYWYLQNLGQGPELLIRYENEEAVDDSQLPKDRFSAERLKGVDSTLKIQPAELGDSAVYLCASSLRSGYNEQFFGPGTRLTVL.